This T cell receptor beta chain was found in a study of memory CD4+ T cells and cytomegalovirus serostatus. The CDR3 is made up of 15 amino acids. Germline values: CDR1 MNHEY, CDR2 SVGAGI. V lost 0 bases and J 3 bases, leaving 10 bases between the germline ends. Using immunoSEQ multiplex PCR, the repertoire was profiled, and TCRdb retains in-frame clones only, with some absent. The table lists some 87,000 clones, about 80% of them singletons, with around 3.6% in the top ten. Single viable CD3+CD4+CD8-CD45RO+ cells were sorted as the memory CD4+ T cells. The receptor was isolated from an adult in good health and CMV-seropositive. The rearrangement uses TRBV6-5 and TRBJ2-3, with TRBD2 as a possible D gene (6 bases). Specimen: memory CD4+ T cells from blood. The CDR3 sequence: CASSYSGLETDTQYF. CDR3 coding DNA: TGTGCCAGCAGTTACTCGGGACTGGAGACAGATACGCAGTATTTT.